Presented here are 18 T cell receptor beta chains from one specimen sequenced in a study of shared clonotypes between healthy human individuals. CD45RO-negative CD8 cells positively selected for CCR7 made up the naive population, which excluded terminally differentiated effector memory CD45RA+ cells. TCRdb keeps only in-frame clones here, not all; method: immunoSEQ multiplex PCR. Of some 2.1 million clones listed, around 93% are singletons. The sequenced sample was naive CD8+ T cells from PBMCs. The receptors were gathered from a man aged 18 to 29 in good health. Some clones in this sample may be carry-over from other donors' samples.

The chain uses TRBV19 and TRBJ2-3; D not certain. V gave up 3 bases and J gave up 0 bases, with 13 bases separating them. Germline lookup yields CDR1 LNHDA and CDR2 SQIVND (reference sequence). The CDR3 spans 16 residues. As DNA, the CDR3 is TGTGCCAGTAGTATGGACGGTTATACTAGCACAGATACGCAGTATTTT. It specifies CASSMDGYTSTDTQYF. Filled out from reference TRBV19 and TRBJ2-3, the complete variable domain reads DGGITQSPKYLFRKEGQNVTLSCEQNLNHDAMYWYRQDPGQGLRLIYYSQIVNDFQKGDIAEGYSVSREKKESFPLTVTSAQKNPTAFYLCASSMDGYTSTDTQYFGPGTRLTVL.

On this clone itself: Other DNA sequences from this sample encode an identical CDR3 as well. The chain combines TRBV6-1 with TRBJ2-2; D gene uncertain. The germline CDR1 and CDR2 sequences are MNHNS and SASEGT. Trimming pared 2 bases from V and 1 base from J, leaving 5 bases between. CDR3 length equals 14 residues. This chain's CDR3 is CASSELGNTGELFF. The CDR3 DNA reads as TGTGCCAGCAGTGAACTAGGGAACACCGGGGAGCTGTTTTTT.

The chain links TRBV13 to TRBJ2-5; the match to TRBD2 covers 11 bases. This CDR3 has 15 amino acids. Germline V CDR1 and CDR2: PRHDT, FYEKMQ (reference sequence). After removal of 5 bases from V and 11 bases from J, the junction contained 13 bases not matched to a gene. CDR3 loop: CASSPVTSGSWEQYF. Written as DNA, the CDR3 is TGTGCCAGCAGCCCGGTAACTAGCGGGAGTTGGGAGCAGTACTTC.

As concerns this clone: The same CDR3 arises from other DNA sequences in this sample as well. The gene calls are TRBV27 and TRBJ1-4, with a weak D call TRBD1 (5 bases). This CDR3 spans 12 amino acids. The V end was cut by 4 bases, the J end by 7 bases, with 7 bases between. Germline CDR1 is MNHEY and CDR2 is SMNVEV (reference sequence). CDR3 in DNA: TGTGCCAGCAGTTCTAGGGGTGAAAAACTGTTTTTT. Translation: CASSSRGEKLFF. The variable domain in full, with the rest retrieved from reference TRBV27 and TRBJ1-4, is EAQVTQNPRYLITVTGKKLTVTCSQNMNHEYMSWYRQDPGLGLRQIYYSMNVEVTDKGDVPEGYKVSRKEKRNFPLILESPSPNQTSLYFCASSSRGEKLFFGSGTQLSVL.

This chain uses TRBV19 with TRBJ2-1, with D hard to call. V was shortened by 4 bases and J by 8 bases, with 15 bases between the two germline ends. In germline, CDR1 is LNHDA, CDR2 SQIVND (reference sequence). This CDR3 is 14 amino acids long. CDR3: CASSKGYRFDEQFF. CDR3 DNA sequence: TGTGCCAGTAGTAAGGGATATCGGTTCGATGAGCAGTTCTTC. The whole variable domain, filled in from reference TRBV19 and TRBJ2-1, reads DGGITQSPKYLFRKEGQNVTLSCEQNLNHDAMYWYRQDPGQGLRLIYYSQIVNDFQKGDIAEGYSVSREKKESFPLTVTSAQKNPTAFYLCASSKGYRFDEQFFGPGTRLTVL.

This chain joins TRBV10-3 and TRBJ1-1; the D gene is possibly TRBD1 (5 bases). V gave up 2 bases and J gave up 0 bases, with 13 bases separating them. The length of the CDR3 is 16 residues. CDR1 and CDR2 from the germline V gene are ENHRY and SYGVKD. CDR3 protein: CAISEGTAPMNTEAFF. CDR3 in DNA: TGTGCCATCAGTGAGGGGACGGCCCCGATGAACACTGAAGCTTTCTTT.

This CDR3 reads CASMSAGTGGRKTQYF. The CDR3 DNA is TGTGCCAGCATGTCTGCCGGGACAGGGGGAAGAAAGACCCAGTACTTC. The rearrangement links TRBV13 to TRBJ2-5, with 11 positions matching TRBD1. J lost 6 bases, V lost 7 bases, and 13 bases had no gene match. The germline gives CDR1 PRHDT, CDR2 FYEKMQ (reference sequence). The CDR3 covers 16 residues. Supplemented by reference TRBV13 and TRBJ2-5, the full variable domain reads AAGVIQSPRHLIKEKRETATLKCYPIPRHDTVYWYQQGPGQDPQFLISFYEKMQSDKGSIPDRFSAQQFSDYHSELNMSSLELGDSALYFCASMSAGTGGRKTQYFGPGTRLLVL.

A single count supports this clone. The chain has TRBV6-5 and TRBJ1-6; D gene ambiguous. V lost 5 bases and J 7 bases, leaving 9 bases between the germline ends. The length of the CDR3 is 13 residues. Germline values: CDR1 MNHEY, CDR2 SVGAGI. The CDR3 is CASSPFTNSPLHF. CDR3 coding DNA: TGTGCCAGCAGTCCATTTACCAATTCACCCCTCCACTTT.

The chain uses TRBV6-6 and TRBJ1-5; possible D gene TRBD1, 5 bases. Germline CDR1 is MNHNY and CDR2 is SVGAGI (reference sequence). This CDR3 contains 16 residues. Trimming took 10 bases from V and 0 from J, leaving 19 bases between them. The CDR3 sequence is CATWEGPPYSNQPQHF. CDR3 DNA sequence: TGTGCCACTTGGGAGGGACCCCCGTATAGCAATCAGCCCCAGCATTTT.

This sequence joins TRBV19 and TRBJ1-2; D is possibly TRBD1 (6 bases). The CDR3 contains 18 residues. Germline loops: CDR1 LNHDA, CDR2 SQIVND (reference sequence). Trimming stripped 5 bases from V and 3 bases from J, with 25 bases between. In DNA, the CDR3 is TGTGCCAGTAGTGAGGCTCCGGGGTGGCAGGGGATTTACTATGGCTACACCTTC. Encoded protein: CASSEAPGWQGIYYGYTF.

CDR3 coding DNA: TGTGCCAGCAGTCCAATCCGGGGTTACGAGCAGTACTTC. As protein: CASSPIRGYEQYF. The chain uses TRBV6-5 and TRBJ2-7, with D perhaps matching TRBD2 (5 bases). The V end lost 5 bases, the J end lost 4 bases, and 12 bases lay between the germline ends. The CDR3 covers 13 residues. In germline, CDR1 is MNHEY, CDR2 SVGAGI.

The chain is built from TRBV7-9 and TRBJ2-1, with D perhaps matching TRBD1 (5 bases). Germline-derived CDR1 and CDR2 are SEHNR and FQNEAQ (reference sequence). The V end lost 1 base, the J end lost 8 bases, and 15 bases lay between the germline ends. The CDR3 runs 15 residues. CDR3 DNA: TGTGCCAGCAGCTTAGGGACACGCGATTTTTATGAGCAGTTCTTC. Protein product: CASSLGTRDFYEQFF.

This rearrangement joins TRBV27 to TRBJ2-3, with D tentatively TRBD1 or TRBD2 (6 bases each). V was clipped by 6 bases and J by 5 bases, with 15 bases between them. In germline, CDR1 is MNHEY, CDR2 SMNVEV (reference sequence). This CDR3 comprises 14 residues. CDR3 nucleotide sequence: TGTGCCAGCAGCTATTGGGGGGCGGGAGATACGCAGTATTTT. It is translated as CASSYWGAGDTQYF.

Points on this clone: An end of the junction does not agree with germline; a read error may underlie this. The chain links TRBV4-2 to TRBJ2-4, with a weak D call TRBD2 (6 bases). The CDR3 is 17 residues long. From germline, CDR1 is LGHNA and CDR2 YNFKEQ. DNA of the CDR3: TGTGCCAGCAGACAAGAGCGGAGCGGGTTAGCCAAAAACATTCAGTACTTC. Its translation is CASRQERSGLAKNIQYF.

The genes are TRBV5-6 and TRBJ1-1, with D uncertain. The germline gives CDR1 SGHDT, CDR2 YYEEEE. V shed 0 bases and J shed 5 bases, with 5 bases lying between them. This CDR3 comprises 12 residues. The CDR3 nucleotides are TGTGCCAGCAGCTTGGCCGCGACTGAAGCTTTCTTT. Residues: CASSLAATEAFF. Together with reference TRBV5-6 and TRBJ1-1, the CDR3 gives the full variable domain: DAGVTQSPTHLIKTRGQQVTLRCSPKSGHDTVSWYQQALGQGPQFIFQYYEEEERQRGNFPDRFSGHQFPNYSSELNVNALLLGDSALYLCASSLAATEAFFGQGTRLTVV.

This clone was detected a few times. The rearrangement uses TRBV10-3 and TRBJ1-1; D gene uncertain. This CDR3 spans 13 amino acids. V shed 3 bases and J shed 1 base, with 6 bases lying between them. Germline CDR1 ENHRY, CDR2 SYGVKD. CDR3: CAISDLENTEAFF. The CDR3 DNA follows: TGTGCCATCAGTGATCTCGAGAACACTGAAGCTTTCTTT.

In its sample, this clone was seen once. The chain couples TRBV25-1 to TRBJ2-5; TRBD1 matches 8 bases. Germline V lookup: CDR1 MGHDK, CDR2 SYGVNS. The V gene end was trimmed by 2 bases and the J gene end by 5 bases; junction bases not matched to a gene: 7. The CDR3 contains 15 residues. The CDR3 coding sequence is TGTGCCAGCAGTGAAAGGGACAGGCCTATGGAGACCCAGTACTTC. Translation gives CASSERDRPMETQYF.

CDR3: CASSRISRDRLPEQYF. CDR3 DNA: TGCGCCAGCAGTCGGATATCCCGGGACAGGCTCCCCGAGCAGTACTTC. The V call is TRBV5-1, the J call TRBJ2-7, with TRBD1 identical over 8 bases. This CDR3 spans 16 amino acids. Looked up from germline, CDR1 is SGHRS and CDR2 is YFSETQ. The ends lost 5 bases at V and 6 bases at J; junction bases unmatched: 16. Supplemented by reference TRBV5-1 and TRBJ2-7, the full variable domain reads KAGVTQTPRYLIKTRGQQVTLSCSPISGHRSVSWYQQTPGQGLQFLFEYFSETQRNKGNFPGRFSGRQFSNSRSEMNVSTLELGDSALYLCASSRISRDRLPEQYFGPGTRLTVT.